Following are 19 T cell receptor beta chains from one sample sequenced in a study of T cell responses to AZD1222 COVID-19 vaccine (dated by TCRdb to the early 2020s). Library construction relied on the immunoSEQ multiplex PCR assay. The table comes from immuneACCESS by way of TCRdb, which keeps in-frame sequences with V and J called. Part of the clones is missing from these tables; in studies checked, under half for an unresolved V gene and the rest for unknown reasons. The sample table contains 100,000 to 140,000 clones; only one count was recorded for about 90% of them. The ten most abundant clones make up 4% to 5.5% of the sample. The time point label, read with the paper, signifies: baseline before first vaccination. The source was peripheral blood, collected on day 0 of AZD1222 vaccination. The receptor source for this set is an adult in good health.

This sequence joins TRBV25-1 and TRBJ2-7, with a possible D match to TRBD2 (5 bases). The CDR3 covers 14 residues. V was shortened by 4 bases and J by 2 bases, with 12 bases between the two germline ends. The germline V gene has CDR1 MGHDK and CDR2 SYGVNS. The CDR3 bases are TGTGCCAGCAGTGGCAATAGAGGGACCTACGAGCAGTACTTC. It translates to CASSGNRGTYEQYF.

This chain connects TRBV9 to TRBJ2-1; D possibly corresponds to TRBD2 (6 bases). The V end lost 4 bases, the J end lost 1 base, and 12 bases lay between the germline ends. The germline CDR1 and CDR2 sequences are SGDLS and YYNGEE. CDR3 length: 15 amino acids. DNA of the CDR3: TGTGCCAGCAGCTCACGACTAGGTTCCTACAATGAGCAGTTCTTC. Translation gives CASSSRLGSYNEQFF.

This chain joins TRBV24-1 and TRBJ1-2, with D tentatively TRBD1 (6 bases). CDR1 KGHDR and CDR2 SFDVKD come from the germline V gene. CDR3 size: 12 residues. The V end lost 7 bases, the J end lost 7 bases, and 12 bases lay between the germline ends. The CDR3 sequence is CATREGHGGYTF. In DNA form, the CDR3 reads TGTGCCACCAGGGAGGGACACGGTGGCTACACCTTC.

V is TRBV12-3 or TRBV12-4 and J is TRBJ2-6; no definite D call. The CDR3 consists of 13 residues. The V end was cut by 6 bases, the J end by 1 base, with 4 bases between. CDR3 sequence (DNA): TGTGCCAGCAGACGATCTGGGGCCAACGTCCTGACTTTC. Amino acids: CASRRSGANVLTF.

The chain couples TRBV2 to TRBJ1-1; TRBD1 is a possible D gene (5 bases). The CDR3 length is 14 residues. Germline lookup yields CDR1 SNHLY and CDR2 FYNNEI. V lost 5 bases, J lost 6 bases, and 16 bases lay in between. CDR3 region: CASSRNGASPEAFF. CDR3 in DNA: TGTGCCAGCAGTCGTAACGGGGCAAGCCCTGAAGCTTTCTTT.

The rearrangement joins TRBV18 to TRBJ2-4; possibly TRBD2 for D (6 bases). CDR1 and CDR2 (germline): KGHSH, LQKENI. V dropped 1 base and J dropped 6 bases, with 16 bases sitting between them. The CDR3 spans 16 residues. The CDR3 DNA reads as TGTGCCAGCTCACCACACCCCCCGGGTAGCGGAAACATTCAGTACTTC. This sequence encodes CASSPHPPGSGNIQYF.

The chain recombines TRBV2 with TRBJ1-5; 7 bases align to TRBD1. There are 13 residues in the CDR3. Looked up from germline, CDR1 is SNHLY and CDR2 is FYNNEI. Trimming took 5 bases from V and 7 from J; bases not matched to a gene: 5. CDR3 sequence: CASSLGGRQPQHF. The CDR3 DNA follows: TGTGCCAGCAGTCTAGGGGGCCGACAGCCCCAGCATTTT.

The chain recombines TRBV4-2 with TRBJ1-5, with D perhaps TRBD1 (6 bases). The CDR3 contains 14 residues. V gave up 4 bases and J gave up 4 bases, with 11 bases separating them. Germline V gives CDR1 LGHNA, CDR2 YNFKEQ. The CDR3 nucleotides are TGTGCCAGCAGCCTACATCAGGGGAATCAGCCCCAGCATTTT. This encodes CASSLHQGNQPQHF.

The chain employs TRBV5-1 and TRBJ2-1; TRBD1 matches at 8 bases. This CDR3 comprises 14 residues. The junction had 5 bases not matched to a gene; V was cut back by 3 bases and J by 6 bases. In germline, CDR1 is SGHRS, CDR2 YFSETQ. Here the CDR3 reads CASSYYGTGNEQFF. The CDR3 nucleotides read TGCGCCAGCAGCTATTATGGGACAGGCAATGAGCAGTTCTTC.

This sequence joins TRBV18 and TRBJ1-2; possible D gene TRBD1, 6 bases. The germline gives CDR1 KGHSH, CDR2 LQKENI. This CDR3 spans 16 amino acids. Deletions cut 1 base from V and 0 bases from J, with 12 bases between. CDR3 protein: CASSPLLGGPNYGYTF. The CDR3 DNA reads TGTGCCAGCTCACCACTATTGGGGGGCCCTAACTATGGCTACACCTTC.

The rearrangement uses TRBV4-2 and TRBJ2-3; 8 nucleotides agree with TRBD2. This CDR3 spans 18 amino acids. V lost 5 bases and J lost 2; bases outside the gene matches: 15. Germline-derived CDR1 and CDR2 are LGHNA and YNFKEQ. In DNA, the CDR3 is TGTGCCAGCAGCTACTCCCCCATTGCGGGGGGCCTCACAGATACGCAGTATTTT. It yields the protein CASSYSPIAGGLTDTQYF.

The V and J genes are TRBV5-1 and TRBJ1-2, with D uncertain. The CDR3 covers 14 residues. The V gene's germline CDR1 is SGHRS and CDR2 YFSETQ. Trimming cost V 5 bases and J 0 bases, with 11 bases left between them. CDR3 nucleotide sequence: TGCGCCAGCAGTCACGGATTAGCTAACTATGGCTACACCTTC. Its protein is CASSHGLANYGYTF.

This clone was seen a few times. V is TRBV5-1 and J is TRBJ1-1; 7 nucleotides agree with TRBD1. With 5 bases clipped from V and 5 bases from J, the junction kept 6 bases outside the gene matches. The CDR3 has 13 residues. Germline V CDR1 and CDR2: SGHRS, YFSETQ. CDR3 in amino acids: CASRPTGETEAFF. CDR3 DNA: TGCGCCAGCAGACCTACAGGGGAAACTGAAGCTTTCTTT.

This clone occurred a few times. The rearrangement links TRBV6-5 to TRBJ1-3; D remains ambiguous. CDR1 and CDR2 (germline): MNHEY, SVGAGI. With 5 bases removed from V and 7 bases from J, the gap between germline ends came to 6 bases. This CDR3 region has 11 residues. CDR3 sequence (DNA): TGTGCCAGCAGTAGAGGCAACACCATATATTTT. Its protein product is CASSRGNTIYF.

CDR3 bases: TGTGCCACCAGCCAGCTCAATCAGCCCCAGCATTTT. This translates into CATSQLNQPQHF. The genes are TRBV15 and TRBJ1-5; D is ambiguous. The CDR3 is 12 amino acids. Germline values: CDR1 LNHNV, CDR2 YYDKDF (reference sequence). V was trimmed by 5 bases and J by 3 bases, leaving 5 bases between them.

The chain recombines TRBV7-2 with TRBJ2-1, with 7 bases fitting TRBD1. The CDR3 extends over 15 amino acids. Germline V lookup: CDR1 SGHTA, CDR2 FQGNSA. V dropped 5 bases and J dropped 9; count of bases not matched to a gene: 13. The DNA for the CDR3 is TGTGCCAGCAGCGCTACAGGGGTTGTGGTGGGTGAGCAGTTCTTC. It specifies CASSATGVVVGEQFF.

About this clone itself: This clone may be a read error of a much larger clone one base away. This chain uses TRBV7-8 with TRBJ1-1; D unclear. V gave up 5 bases and J gave up 0 bases, with 1 base separating them. The length of the CDR3 is 11 residues. Germline CDR1 and CDR2: SGHVS and FQNEAQ. The CDR3 region has the DNA TGTGCCAGCAGCGTGAACACTGAAGCTTTCTTT. This encodes CASSVNTEAFF. The entire variable domain, with the rest obtained from reference TRBV7-8 and TRBJ1-1, is as follows: GAGVSQSPRYKVAKRGQDVALRCDPISGHVSLFWYQQALGQGPEFLTYFQNEAQLDKSGLPSDRFFAERPEGSVSTLKIQRTQQEDSAVYLCASSVNTEAFFGQGTRLTVV.

This chain uses TRBV9 with TRBJ1-3, with a weak D call TRBD1 (6 bases). The V gene lost 4 bases and the J gene lost 2 bases, with 13 bases spanning the gap. CDR1 and CDR2 (germline): SGDLS, YYNGEE. This CDR3 spans 15 amino acids. CDR3 sequence (DNA): TGTGCCAGCAGCCCCAGTGGGACACCTGGAAACACCATATATTTT. Translating gives CASSPSGTPGNTIYF. The whole variable domain, filled in from reference TRBV9 and TRBJ1-3, reads DSGVTQTPKHLITATGQRVTLRCSPRSGDLSVYWYQQSLDQGLQFLIQYYNGEERAKGNILERFSAQQFPDLHSELNLSSLELGDSALYFCASSPSGTPGNTIYFGEGSWLTVV.

This clone was recorded a few times. This chain uses TRBV10-2 with TRBJ1-2; D gene uncertain. CDR1 is WSHSY, CDR2 SAAADI, per germline. This CDR3 has 14 amino acids. Between the trimmed V and J ends, which lost 4 bases and 1 base, there was a span of 10 bases. CDR3 in DNA: TGCGCCAGCAGTGTGCCGGGAGTTAACTATGGCTACACCTTC. This encodes CASSVPGVNYGYTF.